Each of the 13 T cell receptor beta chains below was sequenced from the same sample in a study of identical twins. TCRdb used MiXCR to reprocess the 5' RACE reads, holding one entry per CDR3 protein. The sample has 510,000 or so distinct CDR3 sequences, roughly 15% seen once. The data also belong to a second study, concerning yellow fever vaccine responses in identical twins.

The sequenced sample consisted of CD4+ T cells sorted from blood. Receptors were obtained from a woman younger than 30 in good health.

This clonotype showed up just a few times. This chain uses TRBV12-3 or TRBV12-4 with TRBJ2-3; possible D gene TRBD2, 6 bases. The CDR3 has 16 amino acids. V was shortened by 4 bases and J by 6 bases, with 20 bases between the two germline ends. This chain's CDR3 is CASSSGDFLMGDTQYF. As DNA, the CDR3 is TGTGCCAGCAGTTCGGGGGACTTCCTAATGGGGGATACGCAGTATTTT.

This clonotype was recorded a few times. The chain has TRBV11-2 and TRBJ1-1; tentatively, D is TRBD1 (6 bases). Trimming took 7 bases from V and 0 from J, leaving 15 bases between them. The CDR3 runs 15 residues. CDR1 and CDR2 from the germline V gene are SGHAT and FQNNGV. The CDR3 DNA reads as TGTGCCAGCAACCTACAGGGTACCTTGAACACTGAAGCTTTCTTT. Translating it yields CASNLQGTLNTEAFF.

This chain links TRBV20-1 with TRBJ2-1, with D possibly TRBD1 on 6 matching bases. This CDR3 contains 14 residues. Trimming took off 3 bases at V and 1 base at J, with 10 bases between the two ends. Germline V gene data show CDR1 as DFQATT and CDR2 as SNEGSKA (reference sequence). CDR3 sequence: CSASKQGSYNEQFF. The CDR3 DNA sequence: TGCAGTGCTAGTAAACAGGGATCCTACAATGAGCAGTTCTTC.

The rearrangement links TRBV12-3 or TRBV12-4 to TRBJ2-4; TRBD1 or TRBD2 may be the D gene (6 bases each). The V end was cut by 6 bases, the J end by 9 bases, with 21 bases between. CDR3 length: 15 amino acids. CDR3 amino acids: CASRRDTQEGSIQYF. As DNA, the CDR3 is TGTGCCAGCAGGCGGGACACTCAAGAGGGGAGCATTCAGTACTTC.

This chain's CDR3 is CATSDTGTGGGGELFF. CDR3 nucleotide sequence: TGTGCCACCAGTGATACCGGGACAGGGGGCGGCGGGGAGCTGTTTTTT. The V call is TRBV24-1, the J call TRBJ2-2, with 12 positions matching TRBD1. The CDR3 spans 16 residues. The germline CDR1 and CDR2 sequences are KGHDR and SFDVKD. V shed 3 bases and J 7 bases; nucleotides not matched to a gene: 5.

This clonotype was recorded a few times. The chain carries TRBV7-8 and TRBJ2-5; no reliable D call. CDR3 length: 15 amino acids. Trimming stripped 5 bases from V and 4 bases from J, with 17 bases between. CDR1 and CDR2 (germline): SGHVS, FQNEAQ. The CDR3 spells CASSIRRQLLETQYF. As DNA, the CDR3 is TGTGCCAGCAGCATCCGTCGGCAACTGTTAGAGACCCAGTACTTC. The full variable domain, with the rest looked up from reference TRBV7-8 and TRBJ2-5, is GAGVSQSPRYKVAKRGQDVALRCDPISGHVSLFWYQQALGQGPEFLTYFQNEAQLDKSGLPSDRFFAERPEGSVSTLKIQRTQQEDSAVYLCASSIRRQLLETQYFGPGTRLLVL.

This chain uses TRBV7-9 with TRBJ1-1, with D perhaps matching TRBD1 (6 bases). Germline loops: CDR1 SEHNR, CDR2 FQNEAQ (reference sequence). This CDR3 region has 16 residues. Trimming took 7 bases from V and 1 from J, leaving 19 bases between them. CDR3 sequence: CASTRGGAKGNTEAFF. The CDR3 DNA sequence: TGTGCCAGCACCCGAGGGGGGGCGAAGGGGAACACTGAAGCTTTCTTT. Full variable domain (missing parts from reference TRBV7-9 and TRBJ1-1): DTGVSQNPRHKITKRGQNVTFRCDPISEHNRLYWYRQTLGQGPEFLTYFQNEAQLEKSRLLSDRFSAERPKGSFSTLEIQRTEQGDSAMYLCASTRGGAKGNTEAFFGQGTRLTVV.

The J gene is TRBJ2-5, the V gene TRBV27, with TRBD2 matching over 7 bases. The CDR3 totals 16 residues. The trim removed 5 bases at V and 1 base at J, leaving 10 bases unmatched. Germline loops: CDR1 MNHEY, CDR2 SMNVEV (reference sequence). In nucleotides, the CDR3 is TGTGCCAGCAGTGCGCGCCAATTAGCGGGCCAAGAGACCCAGTACTTC. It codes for CASSARQLAGQETQYF.

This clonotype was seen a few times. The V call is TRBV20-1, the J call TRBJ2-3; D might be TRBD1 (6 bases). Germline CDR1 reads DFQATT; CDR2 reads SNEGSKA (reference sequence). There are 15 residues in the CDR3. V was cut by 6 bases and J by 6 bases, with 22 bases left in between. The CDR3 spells CSASRVFGGADTQYF. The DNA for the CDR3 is TGCAGTGCCTCCAGGGTTTTTGGGGGCGCGGATACGCAGTATTTT.

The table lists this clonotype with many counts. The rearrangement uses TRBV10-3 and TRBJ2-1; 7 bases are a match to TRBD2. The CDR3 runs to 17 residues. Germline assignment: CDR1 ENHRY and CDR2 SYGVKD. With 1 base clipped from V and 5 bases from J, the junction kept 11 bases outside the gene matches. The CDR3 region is CAISEYGSGTLNNEQFF. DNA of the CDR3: TGTGCCATCAGTGAGTATGGGAGCGGGACGCTAAACAATGAGCAGTTCTTC.

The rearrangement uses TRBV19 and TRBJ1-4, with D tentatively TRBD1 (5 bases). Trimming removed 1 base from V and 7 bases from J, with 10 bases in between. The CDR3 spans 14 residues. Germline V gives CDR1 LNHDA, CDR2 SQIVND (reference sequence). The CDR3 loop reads CASSIGTTSEKLFF. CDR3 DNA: TGTGCCAGTAGTATAGGGACAACGTCTGAAAAACTGTTTTTT.

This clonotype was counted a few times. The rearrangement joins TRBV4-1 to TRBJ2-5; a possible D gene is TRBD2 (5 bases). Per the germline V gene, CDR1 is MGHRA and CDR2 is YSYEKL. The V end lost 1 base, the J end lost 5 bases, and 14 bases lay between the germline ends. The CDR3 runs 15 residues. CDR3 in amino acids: CASSQVGLASETQYF. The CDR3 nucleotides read TGCGCCAGCAGCCAAGTCGGGCTAGCCTCGGAGACCCAGTACTTC.

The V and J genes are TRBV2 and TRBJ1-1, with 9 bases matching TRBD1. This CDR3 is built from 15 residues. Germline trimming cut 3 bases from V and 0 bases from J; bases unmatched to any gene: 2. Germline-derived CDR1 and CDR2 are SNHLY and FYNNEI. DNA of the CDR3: TGTGCCAGCAGTGAGGACAGGGGCTTGAACACTGAAGCTTTCTTT. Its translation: CASSEDRGLNTEAFF.